The 25 T cell receptor beta chains in this list originate from one sample, sequenced in a study of monozygotic twins with inflammatory bowel disease. TCRdb reanalyzed the 5' RACE reads, giving one entry per CDR3 protein sequence and no DNA. The ten top clones account for 5.6%, within a sample of just over 300,000 distinct CDR3 sequences. The sequenced sample was blood. These receptor sequences come from a human donor with ulcerative colitis or Crohn's disease, or a healthy co-twin of an affected twin (not recorded which).

The V and J genes are TRBV20-1 and TRBJ2-3; lacking DNA, the TRBD1 call made by TCRdb goes unchecked. The CDR3 has 11 residues. Germline V lookup: CDR1 DFQATT, CDR2 SNEGSKA (reference sequence). The CDR3 region is CSQPGTDTQYF.

V usage is TRBV5-1 and J usage is TRBJ1-4; there is no DNA to check the TCRdb D call of TRBD1. CDR3 size: 14 residues. In germline, CDR1 is SGHRS, CDR2 YFSETQ. The CDR3 spells CASATRTGNEKLFF.

The chain employs TRBV29-1 and TRBJ2-7. CDR3 length: 13 residues. Germline CDR1 reads SQVTM; CDR2 reads ANQGSEA. CDR3 residues: CSVESDSSYEQYF.

This chain connects TRBV11-1 to TRBJ2-1. CDR1 SGHAT and CDR2 FQDESV come from the germline V gene (reference sequence). The CDR3 totals 15 residues. The CDR3 is CASSLRSQMYNEQFF.

The chain couples TRBV29-1 to TRBJ2-7; TCRdb reports TRBD2, a call that lacks DNA to check it against. Looked up from germline, CDR1 is SQVTM and CDR2 is ANQGSEA. The CDR3 has 14 residues. The chain's CDR3 is CSVAASGSSYEQYF.

This rearrangement joins TRBV4-3 to TRBJ2-3. The CDR3 has 13 residues. Germline V gene data show CDR1 as LGHNA and CDR2 as YSLEER. CDR3 amino acids: CASSQGRTDTQYF.

The chain recombines TRBV7-9 with TRBJ2-7; without DNA, the TCRdb call of TRBD1 cannot be checked. Germline-derived CDR1 and CDR2 are SEHNR and FQNEAQ (reference sequence). The CDR3 extends over 15 amino acids. The CDR3 is CASSYRDRASYEQYF.

The CDR3 sequence: CASSYSARTAEAFF. The V gene is TRBV6-2 or TRBV6-3, the J gene TRBJ1-1. There are 14 residues in the CDR3. CDR1 and CDR2 (germline): MNHEY, SVGEGT.

V and J are TRBV20-1 and TRBJ2-7; TCRdb indicates TRBD1, and absent DNA this call remains unverified. This CDR3 comprises 13 residues. Germline V gene sequence: CDR1 DFQATT, CDR2 SNEGSKA (reference sequence). CDR3: CSAAMPTGREQYF.

The chain uses TRBV12-3 or TRBV12-4 and TRBJ2-2. This CDR3 contains 14 residues. CDR3 sequence: CASSLVGSTGELFF.

The chain recombines TRBV6-1 with TRBJ2-6; the TRBD1 assignment by TCRdb is unverifiable without DNA. This CDR3 region has 19 residues. CDR1 MNHNS and CDR2 SASEGT come from the germline V gene. The CDR3 loop is CASSARTGTGLSGANVLTF.

This chain connects TRBV20-1 to TRBJ2-5; the D gene TCRdb calls, TRBD1, cannot be checked with no DNA. Germline V gives CDR1 DFQATT, CDR2 SNEGSKA (reference sequence). CDR3 length: 16 residues. The CDR3 is CSARGGTAATKETQYF.

The gene calls are TRBV7-9 and TRBJ1-1. The CDR3 length is 15 residues. Germline CDR1 SEHNR, CDR2 FQNEAQ (reference sequence). The CDR3 here is CASSLLRGYVGEAFF.

This chain connects TRBV18 to TRBJ1-4. This CDR3 spans 15 amino acids. The germline gives CDR1 KGHSH, CDR2 LQKENI. The chain's CDR3 is CASSPVGRSDEKLFF.

The rearrangement uses TRBV10-3 and TRBJ2-7; there is no DNA to check the TCRdb D call of TRBD2. The CDR3 is 14 residues long. Germline V CDR1 and CDR2: ENHRY, SYGVKD. The CDR3 protein is CAIRTTSGAYEQYF.

The chain combines TRBV10-3 with TRBJ1-2. Germline CDR1 ENHRY, CDR2 SYGVKD. This CDR3 region has 14 residues. The CDR3 spells CAISGLAGNYGYTF.

This rearrangement joins TRBV7-2 to TRBJ2-1; TCRdb's D call, TRBD2, is unchecked because there is no DNA. The CDR3 runs 15 residues. The germline CDR1 and CDR2 sequences are SGHTA and FQGNSA. CDR3 amino acids: CASSLSAGTYNEQFF. Together with reference TRBV7-2 and TRBJ2-1, the CDR3 gives the full variable domain: GAGVSQSPSNKVTEKGKDVELRCDPISGHTALYWYRQSLGQGLEFLIYFQGNSAPDKSGLPSDRFSAERTGGSVSTLTIQRTQQEDSAVYLCASSLSAGTYNEQFFGPGTRLTVL.

The chain carries TRBV6-5 and TRBJ2-1. The CDR3 is 11 residues long. Germline-derived CDR1 and CDR2 are MNHEY and SVGAGI. CDR3 in amino acids: CASSHDYEQFF.

The J gene is TRBJ2-3, the V gene TRBV5-1; TCRdb's D call of TRBD2 is untestable without DNA. There are 17 residues in the CDR3. In germline, CDR1 is SGHRS, CDR2 YFSETQ. The CDR3 region is CASSLVLAGGTQDTQYF.

The genes are TRBV28 and TRBJ2-2; TCRdb reports TRBD1, a call that lacks DNA to check it against. Germline CDR1 and CDR2: MDHEN and SYDVKM. The length of the CDR3 is 15 residues. The CDR3 protein is CASSLFRAVGGELFF.

The chain's CDR3 is CATSSLLVAESTNTGELFF. The chain couples TRBV24-1 to TRBJ2-2; TCRdb names TRBD2, which stays unverified in the absence of DNA. The V gene's germline CDR1 is KGHDR and CDR2 SFDVKD. The CDR3 consists of 19 residues.

The CDR3 loop reads CASSSSLISTEAFF. The chain combines TRBV12-3 or TRBV12-4 with TRBJ1-1. The CDR3 runs 14 residues.

V and J are TRBV4-3 and TRBJ1-5; TCRdb's D call, TRBD1, is unchecked because there is no DNA. CDR1 LGHNA and CDR2 YSLEER come from the germline V gene. This CDR3 region has 13 residues. The CDR3 spells CASSGQINQPQHF.

V gene TRBV29-1 combines with J gene TRBJ2-7; TCRdb returns TRBD1, unconfirmable since there is no DNA. Germline V gene sequence: CDR1 SQVTM, CDR2 ANQGSEA. This CDR3 region has 12 residues. Here the CDR3 reads CSAWTGLNEQYF.

J is TRBJ2-2 and V is TRBV20-1; TCRdb's assignment of TRBD1 cannot be checked, as there is no DNA. Per germline, CDR1 DFQATT and CDR2 SNEGSKA (reference sequence). The CDR3 extends over 14 amino acids. The CDR3 region is CSAINRGRTGELFF.